This TCR beta chain was found in a study of T cells in tuberculosis. Generated by immunoSEQ multiplex PCR, the TCRdb table keeps only in-frame clones and is missing some. The sample carries about 33,000 clones, 70% to 90% recorded once. The CDR3 extends over 15 amino acids. Germline V gene lookup returns CDR1 MNHEY and CDR2 SVGAGI. The V gene end was trimmed by 6 bases and the J gene end by 2 bases; junction bases not matched to a gene: 6. Stated time point: new active TB diagnosis, blood taken before or within 7 days of starting treatment. The chain couples TRBV6-5 to TRBJ2-3, with TRBD2 matching 9 bases. The specimen was PBMCs, collected at tuberculosis diagnosis. This TCR was sampled from an adult with tuberculosis. The CDR3 region is CASSQAGGATDTQYF. In DNA form, the CDR3 reads TGTGCCAGCAGCCAAGCGGGGGGAGCCACAGATACGCAGTATTTT.